The T cell receptor beta chain described here comes from a study of blood T cell repertoires in COVID-19. For the study at large: The samples span acute and convalescent COVID-19 from the United States, Italy and Spain. PBMCs, B-cell-depleted T cells, or T cells were the source of the cDNA or gDNA that made up the material.

The data were produced by immunoSEQ multiplex PCR, yet TCRdb's version contains in-frame clones alone and is incomplete. The table includes 150,000 to 200,000 clones, approximately 90% detected once. Germline V CDR1 and CDR2: SGHVS, FQNEAQ. This CDR3 is built from 15 residues. V shed 5 bases, J shed 7 bases, and the junction held 9 bases outside the gene matches. The sample consisted of peripheral blood. The chain joins TRBV7-8 to TRBJ2-2; 8 nucleotides match TRBD2. This TCR derives from a man younger than 30 with active or convalescent COVID-19. CDR3 coding DNA: TGTGCCAGCAGCCCGGAGATGCTAGCGGGCGGGGAGCTGTTTTTT. Its protein is CASSPEMLAGGELFF.